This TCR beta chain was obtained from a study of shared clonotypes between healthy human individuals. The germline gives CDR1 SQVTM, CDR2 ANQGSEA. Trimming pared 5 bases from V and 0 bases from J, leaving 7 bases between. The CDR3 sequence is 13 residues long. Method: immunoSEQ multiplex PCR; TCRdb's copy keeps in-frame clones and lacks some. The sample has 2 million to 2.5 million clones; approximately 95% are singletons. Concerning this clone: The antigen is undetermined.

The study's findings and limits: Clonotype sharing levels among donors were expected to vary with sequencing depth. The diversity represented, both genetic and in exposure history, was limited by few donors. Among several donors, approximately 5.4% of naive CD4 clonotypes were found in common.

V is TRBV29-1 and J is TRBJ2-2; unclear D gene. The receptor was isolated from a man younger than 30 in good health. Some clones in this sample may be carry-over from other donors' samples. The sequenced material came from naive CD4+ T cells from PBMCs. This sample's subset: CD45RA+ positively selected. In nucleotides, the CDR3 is TGCAGCGTTCGCCGGGCGAACACCGGGGAGCTGTTTTTT. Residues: CSVRRANTGELFF.